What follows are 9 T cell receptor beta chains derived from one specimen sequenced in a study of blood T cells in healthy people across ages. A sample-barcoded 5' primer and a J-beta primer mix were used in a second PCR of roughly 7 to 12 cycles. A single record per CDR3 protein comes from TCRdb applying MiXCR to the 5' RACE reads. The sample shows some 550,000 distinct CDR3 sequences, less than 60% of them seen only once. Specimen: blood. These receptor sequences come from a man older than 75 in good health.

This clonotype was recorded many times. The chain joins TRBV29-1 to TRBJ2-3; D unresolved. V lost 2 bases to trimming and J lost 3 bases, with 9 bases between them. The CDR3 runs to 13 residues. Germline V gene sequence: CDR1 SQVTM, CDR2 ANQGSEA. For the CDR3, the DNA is TGCAGCGTTGAAACTGCTGGGACAGATACGCAGTATTTT. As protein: CSVETAGTDTQYF.

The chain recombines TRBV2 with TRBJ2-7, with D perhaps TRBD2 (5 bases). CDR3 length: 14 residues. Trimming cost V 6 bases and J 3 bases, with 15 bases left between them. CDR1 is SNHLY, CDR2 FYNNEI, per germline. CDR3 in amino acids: CASSATGNGYEQYF. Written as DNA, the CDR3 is TGTGCCAGCAGCGCGACGGGGAACGGCTACGAGCAGTACTTC.

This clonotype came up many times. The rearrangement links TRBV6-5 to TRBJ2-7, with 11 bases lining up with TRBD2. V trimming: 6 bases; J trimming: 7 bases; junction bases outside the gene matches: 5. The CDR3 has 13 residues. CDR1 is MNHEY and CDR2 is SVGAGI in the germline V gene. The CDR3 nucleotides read TGTGCCAGCAGACTAGCGGGAGATGGGGAGCAGTACTTC. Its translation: CASRLAGDGEQYF.

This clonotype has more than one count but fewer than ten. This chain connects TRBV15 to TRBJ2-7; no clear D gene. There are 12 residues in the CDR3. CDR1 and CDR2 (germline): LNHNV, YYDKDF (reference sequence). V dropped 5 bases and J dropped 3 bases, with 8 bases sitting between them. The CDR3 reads CATSFKDYEQYF. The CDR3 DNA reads TGTGCCACCAGCTTCAAGGACTACGAGCAGTACTTC.

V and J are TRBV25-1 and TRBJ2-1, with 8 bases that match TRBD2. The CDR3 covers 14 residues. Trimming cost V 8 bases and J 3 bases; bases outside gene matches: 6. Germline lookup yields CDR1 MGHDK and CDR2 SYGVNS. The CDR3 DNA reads TGTGCCAGCGCGCTAGCGGGTGACTACAATGAGCAGTTCTTC. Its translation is CASALAGDYNEQFF.

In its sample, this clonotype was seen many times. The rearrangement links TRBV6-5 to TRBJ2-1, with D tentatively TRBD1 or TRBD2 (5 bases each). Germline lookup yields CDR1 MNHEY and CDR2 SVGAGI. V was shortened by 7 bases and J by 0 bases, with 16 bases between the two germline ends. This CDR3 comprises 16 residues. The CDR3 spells CASIGADALSYNEQFF. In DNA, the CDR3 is TGTGCCAGCATCGGGGCAGACGCCCTCTCCTACAATGAGCAGTTCTTC.

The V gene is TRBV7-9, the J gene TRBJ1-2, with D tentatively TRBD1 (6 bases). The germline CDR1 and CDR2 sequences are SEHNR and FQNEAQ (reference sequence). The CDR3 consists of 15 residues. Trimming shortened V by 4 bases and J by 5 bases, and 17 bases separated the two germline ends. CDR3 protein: CASSSPQGQEYGYTF. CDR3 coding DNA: TGTGCCAGCAGCTCACCTCAGGGGCAAGAATATGGCTACACCTTC.

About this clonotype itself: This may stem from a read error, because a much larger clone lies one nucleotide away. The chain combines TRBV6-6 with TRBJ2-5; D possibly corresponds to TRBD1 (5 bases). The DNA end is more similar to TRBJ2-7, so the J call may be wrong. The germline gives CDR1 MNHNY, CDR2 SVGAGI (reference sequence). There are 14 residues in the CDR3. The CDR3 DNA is TGTGCCAGCAGGTATGCGGACACCGCCTGCGAGCAGTACTTC. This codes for CASRYADTACEQYF.

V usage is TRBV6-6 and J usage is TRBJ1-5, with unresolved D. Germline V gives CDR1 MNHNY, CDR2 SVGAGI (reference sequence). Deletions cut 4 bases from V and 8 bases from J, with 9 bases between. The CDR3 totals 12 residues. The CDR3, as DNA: TGTGCCAGCAGTTCCTGGACGGAGCCCCAGCATTTT. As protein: CASSSWTEPQHF.